The 15 T cell receptor beta chains below were found in one sample sequenced in a study of PD-L1 blockade in urothelial cancer. Profiled with immunoSEQ multiplex PCR; TCRdb holds only in-frame clones, not every one. The table records over 40,000 clones, 82% of them present only once. The specimen comprised PBMCs, sampled around atezolizumab (anti-PD-L1) treatment. These receptors were collected from a man between 65 and 85 years old with urothelial cancer.

V usage is TRBV5-3 and J usage is TRBJ2-3; 9 nucleotides line up with TRBD2. TRBV5-3 is reported as an ORF; its role is uncertain. This CDR3 has 16 residues. J gave up 2 bases and V 4 bases, and 8 bases lay outside the gene matches. The CDR3 DNA reads as TGTGCCAGAAGCGCAAAGAGCGGGGGGCCCACAGATACGCAGTATTTT. This encodes CARSAKSGGPTDTQYF.

CDR3 region: CASSPREGLNYGYTF. For the CDR3, the DNA is TGTGCCAGCAGTCCCCGGGAAGGACTTAACTATGGCTACACCTTC. The chain is built from TRBV6-5 and TRBJ1-2; D unclear. V was cut by 5 bases and J by 1 base, with 14 bases left in between. This CDR3 spans 15 amino acids. CDR1 and CDR2 (germline): MNHEY, SVGAGI.

This rearrangement joins TRBV28 to TRBJ2-5; 10 nucleotides agree with TRBD2. CDR1 and CDR2 from the germline V gene are MDHEN and SYDVKM. The CDR3 spans 16 residues. The J segment lost 5 bases and the V segment lost 2 bases, leaving 8 bases of the junction unmatched. The CDR3 protein is CASSLGKRLAGETQYF. DNA for the CDR3: TGTGCCAGCAGTTTAGGAAAGAGACTAGCGGGTGAGACCCAGTACTTC.

This clone has just a few counts. This sequence joins TRBV7-2 and TRBJ1-6; 7 bases match TRBD1. The V gene end was trimmed by 0 bases and the J gene end by 6 bases; junction bases not matched to a gene: 11. CDR3 size: 18 residues. CDR1 is SGHTA, CDR2 FQGNSA, per germline. The CDR3 reads CASSLAGSRGRVNSPLHF. The CDR3 DNA reads as TGTGCCAGCAGCTTAGCGGGGTCCAGGGGGAGAGTTAATTCACCCCTCCACTTT.

The J gene is TRBJ2-7, the V gene TRBV19; TRBD1 might be the D (5 bases). Germline loops: CDR1 LNHDA, CDR2 SQIVND (reference sequence). CDR3 length equals 15 residues. V lost 3 bases and J 4 bases, leaving 16 bases between the germline ends. The CDR3 loop reads CASSISGALTYEQYF. CDR3 DNA sequence: TGTGCCAGTAGTATTTCTGGGGCACTAACTTACGAGCAGTACTTC.

The V call is TRBV2, the J call TRBJ2-5; D perhaps matches TRBD2 (6 bases). The CDR3 spans 13 residues. Germline V gene data show CDR1 as SNHLY and CDR2 as FYNNEI. V was clipped by 4 bases and J by 4 bases, with 10 bases between them. CDR3 protein: CASSGASVETQYF. The CDR3 nucleotides read TGTGCCAGCAGTGGGGCTAGCGTAGAGACCCAGTACTTC.

The chain has TRBV7-8 and TRBJ2-7; D remains ambiguous. V lost 1 base, J lost 2 bases, and 3 bases lay in between. The CDR3 runs to 12 residues. Per the germline V gene, CDR1 is SGHVS and CDR2 is FQNEAQ. CDR3 residues: CASSLDTYEQYF. DNA for the CDR3: TGTGCCAGCAGCTTAGACACCTACGAGCAGTACTTC. Variable domain in full (rest from reference TRBV7-8 and TRBJ2-7): GAGVSQSPRYKVAKRGQDVALRCDPISGHVSLFWYQQALGQGPEFLTYFQNEAQLDKSGLPSDRFFAERPEGSVSTLKIQRTQQEDSAVYLCASSLDTYEQYFGPGTRLTVT.

The genes are TRBV19 and TRBJ2-5, with TRBD1 identical over 12 bases. The germline V gene has CDR1 LNHDA and CDR2 SQIVND (reference sequence). Trimming took 4 bases from V and 4 from J; bases not matched to a gene: 7. The length of the CDR3 is 16 residues. The CDR3 protein is CASSTPGQGAGETQYF. The CDR3, as DNA: TGTGCCAGTAGTACCCCGGGACAGGGGGCTGGAGAGACCCAGTACTTC.

The rearrangement joins TRBV4-1 to TRBJ2-7; 9 bases are shared with TRBD2. V trimming: 5 bases; J trimming: 0 bases; junction bases outside the gene matches: 5. Germline V gene sequence: CDR1 MGHRA, CDR2 YSYEKL. This CDR3 region has 15 residues. As DNA, the CDR3 is TGCGCCAGCAGCGTCGCGGGGGGGCGCTCCTACGAGCAGTACTTC. Its protein product is CASSVAGGRSYEQYF.

The CDR3 reads CASSQVGTSGYEQYF. CDR3 coding DNA: TGTGCCAGCAGCCAAGTGGGGACTAGCGGGTACGAGCAGTACTTC. The gene calls are TRBV4-2 and TRBJ2-7; 12 bases fit TRBD2. Trimming at V came to 1 base and at J to 4 bases, leaving 2 bases not matched to a gene. The CDR3 runs to 15 residues. In germline, CDR1 is LGHNA, CDR2 YNFKEQ.

The chain employs TRBV19 and TRBJ2-3; 9 bases are a match to TRBD2. Germline V CDR1 and CDR2: LNHDA, SQIVND (reference sequence). Trimming cost V 5 bases and J 1 base; bases outside gene matches: 10. The CDR3 length is 17 residues. The chain's CDR3 is CASSPRIVAGGTDTQYF. Written as DNA, the CDR3 is TGTGCCAGTAGTCCCCGAATAGTAGCGGGAGGCACAGATACGCAGTATTTT.

The chain joins TRBV7-9 to TRBJ1-1; D remains ambiguous. CDR3 size: 15 residues. Trimming removed 5 bases from V and 1 base from J, with 14 bases in between. Germline V gives CDR1 SEHNR, CDR2 FQNEAQ (reference sequence). Here the CDR3 reads CASSPANSRNTEAFF. CDR3 nucleotides: TGTGCCAGCAGCCCCGCTAATTCGAGGAACACTGAAGCTTTCTTT.

V is TRBV2 and J is TRBJ1-4, with a weak D call TRBD1 (6 bases). V was shortened by 5 bases and J by 3 bases, with 13 bases between the two germline ends. The CDR3 is made up of 15 amino acids. Germline-derived CDR1 and CDR2 are SNHLY and FYNNEI. Written as DNA, the CDR3 is TGTGCCAGCAGTCCACAGGGTATGGCTAATGAAAAACTGTTTTTT. It specifies CASSPQGMANEKLFF.

The sample holds a few counts of this clone. This chain connects TRBV9 to TRBJ2-3, with a possible D match to TRBD2 (6 bases). Trimming left V 2 bases short and J 1 base short, with 11 bases between. The CDR3 runs to 15 residues. Germline V gene data show CDR1 as SGDLS and CDR2 as YYNGEE. The CDR3 loop is CASSVLWGGTDTQYF. The CDR3 coding sequence is TGTGCCAGCAGCGTTCTGTGGGGGGGCACAGATACGCAGTATTTT.

The chain employs TRBV6-6 and TRBJ2-7; TRBD2 matches at 10 bases. Germline lookup yields CDR1 MNHNY and CDR2 SVGAGI (reference sequence). V was clipped by 10 bases and J by 4 bases; unmatched bases: 1. This CDR3 contains 11 residues. CDR3 DNA: TGTGCCACAGCGGGGGGGTACGAGCAGTACTTC. It is translated as CATAGGYEQYF.